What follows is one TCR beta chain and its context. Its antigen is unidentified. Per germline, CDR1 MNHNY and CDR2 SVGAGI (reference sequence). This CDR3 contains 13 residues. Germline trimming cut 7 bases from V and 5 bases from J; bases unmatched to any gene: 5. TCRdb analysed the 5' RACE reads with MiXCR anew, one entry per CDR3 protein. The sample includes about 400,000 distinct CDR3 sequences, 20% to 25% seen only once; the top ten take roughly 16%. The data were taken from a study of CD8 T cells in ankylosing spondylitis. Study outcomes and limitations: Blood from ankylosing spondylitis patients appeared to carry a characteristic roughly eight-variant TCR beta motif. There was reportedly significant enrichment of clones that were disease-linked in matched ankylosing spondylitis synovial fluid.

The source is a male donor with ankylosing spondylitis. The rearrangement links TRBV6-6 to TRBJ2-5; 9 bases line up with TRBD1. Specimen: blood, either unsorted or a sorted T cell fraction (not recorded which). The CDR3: CASTWTGVETQYF. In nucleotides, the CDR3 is TGTGCCAGCACCTGGACAGGGGTGGAGACCCAGTACTTC.